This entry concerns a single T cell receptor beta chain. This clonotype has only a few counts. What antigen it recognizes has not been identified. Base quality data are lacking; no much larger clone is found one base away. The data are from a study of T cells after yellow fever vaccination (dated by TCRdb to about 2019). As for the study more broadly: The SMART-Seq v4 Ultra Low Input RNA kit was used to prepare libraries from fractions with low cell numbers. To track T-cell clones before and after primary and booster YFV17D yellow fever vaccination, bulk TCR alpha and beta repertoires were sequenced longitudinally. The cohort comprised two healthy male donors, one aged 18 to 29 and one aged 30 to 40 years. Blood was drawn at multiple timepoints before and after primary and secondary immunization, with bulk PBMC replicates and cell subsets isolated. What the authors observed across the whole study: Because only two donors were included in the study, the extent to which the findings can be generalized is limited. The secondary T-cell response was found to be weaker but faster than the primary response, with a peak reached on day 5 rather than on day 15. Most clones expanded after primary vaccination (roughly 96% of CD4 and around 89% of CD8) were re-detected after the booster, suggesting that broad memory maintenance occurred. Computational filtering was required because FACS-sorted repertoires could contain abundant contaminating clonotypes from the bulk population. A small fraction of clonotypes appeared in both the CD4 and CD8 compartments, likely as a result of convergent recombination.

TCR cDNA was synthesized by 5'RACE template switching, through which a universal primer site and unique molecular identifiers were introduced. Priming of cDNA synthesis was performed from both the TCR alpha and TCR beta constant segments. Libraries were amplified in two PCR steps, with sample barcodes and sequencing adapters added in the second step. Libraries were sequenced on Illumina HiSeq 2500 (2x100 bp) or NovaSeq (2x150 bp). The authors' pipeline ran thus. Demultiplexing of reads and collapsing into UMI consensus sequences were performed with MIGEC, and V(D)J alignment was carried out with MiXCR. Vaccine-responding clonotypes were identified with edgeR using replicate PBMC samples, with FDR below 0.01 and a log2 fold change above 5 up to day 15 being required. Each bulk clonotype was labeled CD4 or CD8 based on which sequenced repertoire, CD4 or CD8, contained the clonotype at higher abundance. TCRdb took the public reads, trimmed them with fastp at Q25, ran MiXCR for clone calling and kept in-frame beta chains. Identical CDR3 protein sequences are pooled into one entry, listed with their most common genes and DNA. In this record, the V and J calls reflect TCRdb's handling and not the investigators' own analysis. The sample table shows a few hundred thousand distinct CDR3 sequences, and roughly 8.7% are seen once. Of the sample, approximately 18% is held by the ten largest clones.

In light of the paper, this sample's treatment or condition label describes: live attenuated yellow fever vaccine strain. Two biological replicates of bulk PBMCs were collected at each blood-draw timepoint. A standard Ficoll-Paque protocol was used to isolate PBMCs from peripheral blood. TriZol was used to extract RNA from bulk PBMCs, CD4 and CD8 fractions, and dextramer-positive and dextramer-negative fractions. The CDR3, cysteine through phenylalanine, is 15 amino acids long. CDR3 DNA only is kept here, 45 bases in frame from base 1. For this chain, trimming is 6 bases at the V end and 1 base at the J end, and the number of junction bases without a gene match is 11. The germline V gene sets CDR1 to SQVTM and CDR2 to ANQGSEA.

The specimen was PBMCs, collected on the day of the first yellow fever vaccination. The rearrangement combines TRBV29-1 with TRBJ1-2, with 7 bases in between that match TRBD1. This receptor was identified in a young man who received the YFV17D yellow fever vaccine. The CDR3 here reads CSVQHFGQDNYGYTF. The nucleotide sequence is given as TGCAGCGTCCAACACTTTGGACAGGATAACTATGGCTACACCTTC.